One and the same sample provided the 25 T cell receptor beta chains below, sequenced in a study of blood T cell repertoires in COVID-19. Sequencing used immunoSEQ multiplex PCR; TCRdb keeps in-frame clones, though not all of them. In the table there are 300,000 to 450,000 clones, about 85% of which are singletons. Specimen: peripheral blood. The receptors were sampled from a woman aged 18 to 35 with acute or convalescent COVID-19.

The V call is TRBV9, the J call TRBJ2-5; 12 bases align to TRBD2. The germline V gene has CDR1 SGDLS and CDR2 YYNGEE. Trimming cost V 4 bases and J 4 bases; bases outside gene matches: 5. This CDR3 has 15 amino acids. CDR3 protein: CASSPSSGRAETQYF. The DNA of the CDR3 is TGTGCCAGCAGCCCGTCTAGCGGGAGGGCAGAGACCCAGTACTTC.

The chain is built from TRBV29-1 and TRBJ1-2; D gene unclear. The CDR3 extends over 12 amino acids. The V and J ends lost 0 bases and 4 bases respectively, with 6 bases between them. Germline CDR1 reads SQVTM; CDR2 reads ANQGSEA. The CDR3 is CSVEDILYGYTF. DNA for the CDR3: TGCAGCGTTGAAGACATACTCTATGGCTACACCTTC.

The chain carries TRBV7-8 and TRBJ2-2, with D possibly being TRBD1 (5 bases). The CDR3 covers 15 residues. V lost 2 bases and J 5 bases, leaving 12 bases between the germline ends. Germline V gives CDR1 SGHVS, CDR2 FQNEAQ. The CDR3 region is CASSLLGQTTGELFF. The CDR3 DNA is TGTGCCAGCAGCTTATTGGGGCAGACGACCGGGGAGCTGTTTTTT.

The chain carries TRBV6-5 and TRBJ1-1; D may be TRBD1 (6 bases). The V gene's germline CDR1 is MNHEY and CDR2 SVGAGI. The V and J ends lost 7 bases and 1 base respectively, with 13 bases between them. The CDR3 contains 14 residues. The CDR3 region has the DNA TGTGCCAGCAACCTACAGGGAACGAACACTGAAGCTTTCTTT. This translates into CASNLQGTNTEAFF.

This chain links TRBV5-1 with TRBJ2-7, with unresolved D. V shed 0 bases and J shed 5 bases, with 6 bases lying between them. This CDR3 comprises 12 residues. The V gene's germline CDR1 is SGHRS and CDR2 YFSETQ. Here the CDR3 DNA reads TGCGCCAGCAGCTTGGATGTCAACGAGCAGTACTTC. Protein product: CASSLDVNEQYF.

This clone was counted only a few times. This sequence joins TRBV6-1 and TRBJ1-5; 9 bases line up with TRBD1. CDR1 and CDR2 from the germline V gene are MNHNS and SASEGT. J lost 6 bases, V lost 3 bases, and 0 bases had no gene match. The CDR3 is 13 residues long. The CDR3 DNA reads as TGTGCCAGCAGTGAGACAGGGGGTCAGCCCCAGCATTTT. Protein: CASSETGGQPQHF.

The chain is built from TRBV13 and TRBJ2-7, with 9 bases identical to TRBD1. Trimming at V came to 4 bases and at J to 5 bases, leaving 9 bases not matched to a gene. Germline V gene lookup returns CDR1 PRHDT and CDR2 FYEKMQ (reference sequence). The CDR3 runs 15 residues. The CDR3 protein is CASSYTGQGHHEQYF. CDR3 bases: TGTGCCAGCAGCTACACGGGACAGGGACACCACGAGCAGTACTTC.

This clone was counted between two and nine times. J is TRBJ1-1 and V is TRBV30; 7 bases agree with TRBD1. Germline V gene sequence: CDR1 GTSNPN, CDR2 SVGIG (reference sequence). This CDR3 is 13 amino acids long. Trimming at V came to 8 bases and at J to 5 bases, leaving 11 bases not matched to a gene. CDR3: CAKKEGAGTEAFF. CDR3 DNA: TGTGCCAAAAAGGAGGGGGCAGGGACTGAAGCTTTCTTT.

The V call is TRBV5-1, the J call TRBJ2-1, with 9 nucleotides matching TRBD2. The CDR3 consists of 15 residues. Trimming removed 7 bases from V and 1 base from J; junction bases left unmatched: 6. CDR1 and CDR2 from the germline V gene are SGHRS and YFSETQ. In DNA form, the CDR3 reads TGCGCCAGCTACTATAGCGGGAGTTCCTACAATGAGCAGTTCTTC. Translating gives CASYYSGSSYNEQFF.

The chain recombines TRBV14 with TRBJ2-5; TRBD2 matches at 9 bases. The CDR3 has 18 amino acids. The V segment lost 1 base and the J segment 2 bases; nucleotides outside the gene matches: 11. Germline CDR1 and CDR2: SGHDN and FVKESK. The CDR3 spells CASSQASQSGLAQETQYF. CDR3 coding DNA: TGTGCCAGCAGCCAAGCTTCACAGTCGGGACTAGCTCAAGAGACCCAGTACTTC.

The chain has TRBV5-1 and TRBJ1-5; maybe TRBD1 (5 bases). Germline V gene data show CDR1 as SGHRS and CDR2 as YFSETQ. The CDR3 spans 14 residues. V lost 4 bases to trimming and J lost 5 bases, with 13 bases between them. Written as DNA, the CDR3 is TGCGCCAGCAGCCCTCAGGGTGGTGATCAGCCCCAGCATTTT. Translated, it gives CASSPQGGDQPQHF.

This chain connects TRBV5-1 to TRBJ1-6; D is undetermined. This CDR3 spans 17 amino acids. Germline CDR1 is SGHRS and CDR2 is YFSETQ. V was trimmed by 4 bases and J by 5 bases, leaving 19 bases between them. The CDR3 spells CASSPVQSSADNSPLHF. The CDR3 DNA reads TGCGCCAGCAGCCCAGTACAGTCCTCCGCCGATAATTCACCCCTCCACTTT.

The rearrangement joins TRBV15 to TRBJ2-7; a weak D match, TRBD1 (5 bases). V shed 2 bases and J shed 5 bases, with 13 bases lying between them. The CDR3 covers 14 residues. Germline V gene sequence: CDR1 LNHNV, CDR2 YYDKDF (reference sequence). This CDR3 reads CATSRRAGSHEQYF. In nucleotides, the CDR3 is TGTGCCACCAGCAGACGGGCAGGGTCCCACGAGCAGTACTTC.

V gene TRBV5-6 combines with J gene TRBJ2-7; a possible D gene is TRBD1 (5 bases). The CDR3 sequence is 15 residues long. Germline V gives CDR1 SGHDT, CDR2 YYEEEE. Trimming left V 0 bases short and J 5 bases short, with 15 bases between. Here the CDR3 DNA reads TGTGCCAGCAGCTTGGTTTATACAGGTATCAACGAGCAGTACTTC. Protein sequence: CASSLVYTGINEQYF.

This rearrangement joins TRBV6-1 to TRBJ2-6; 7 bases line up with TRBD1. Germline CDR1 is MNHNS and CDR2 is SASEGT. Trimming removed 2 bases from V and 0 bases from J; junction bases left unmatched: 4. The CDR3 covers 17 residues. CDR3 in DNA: TGTGCCAGCAGTGAATCTCCAGGGGGCTCTGGGGCCAACGTCCTGACTTTC. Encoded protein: CASSESPGGSGANVLTF.

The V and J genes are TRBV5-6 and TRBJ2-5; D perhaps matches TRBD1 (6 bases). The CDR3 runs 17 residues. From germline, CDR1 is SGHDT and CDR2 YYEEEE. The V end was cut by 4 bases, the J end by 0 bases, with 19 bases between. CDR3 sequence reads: CASSPRPQTGYQETQYF. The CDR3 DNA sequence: TGTGCCAGCAGCCCGCGACCCCAGACAGGTTACCAAGAGACCCAGTACTTC.

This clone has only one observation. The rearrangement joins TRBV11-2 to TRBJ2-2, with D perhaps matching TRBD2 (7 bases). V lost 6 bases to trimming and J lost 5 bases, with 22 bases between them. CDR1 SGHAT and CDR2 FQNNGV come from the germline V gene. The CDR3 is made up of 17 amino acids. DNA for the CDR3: TGTGCCAGCAGTCCCCGGGGCGGGGGCTTGGTGACCGGGGAGCTGTTTTTT. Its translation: CASSPRGGGLVTGELFF.

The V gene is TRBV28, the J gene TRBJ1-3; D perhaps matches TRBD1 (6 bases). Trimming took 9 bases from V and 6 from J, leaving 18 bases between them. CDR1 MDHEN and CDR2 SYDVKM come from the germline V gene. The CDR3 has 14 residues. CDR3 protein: CASFFSPGVNTIYF. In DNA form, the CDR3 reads TGTGCCAGTTTCTTTTCACCAGGGGTAAACACCATATATTTT. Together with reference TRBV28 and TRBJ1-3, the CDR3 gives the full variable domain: DVKVTQSSRYLVKRTGEKVFLECVQDMDHENMFWYRQDPGLGLRLIYFSYDVKMKEKGDIPEGYSVSREKKERFSLILESASTNQTSMYLCASFFSPGVNTIYFGEGSWLTVV.

The CDR3: CASNTPTGYGNTIYF. The CDR3 nucleotides are TGTGCCAGTAATACCCCGACAGGGTATGGAAACACCATATATTTT. This chain uses TRBV19 with TRBJ1-3, with TRBD1 identical over 7 bases. Germline trimming cut 7 bases from V and 3 bases from J; bases unmatched to any gene: 9. Germline assignment: CDR1 LNHDA and CDR2 SQIVND (reference sequence). The CDR3 contains 15 residues.

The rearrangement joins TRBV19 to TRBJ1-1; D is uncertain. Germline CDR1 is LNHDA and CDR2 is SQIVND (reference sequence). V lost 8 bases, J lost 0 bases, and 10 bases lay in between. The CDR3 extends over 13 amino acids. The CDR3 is CASGDYMNTEAFF. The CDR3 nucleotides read TGTGCCAGTGGAGATTACATGAACACTGAAGCTTTCTTT.

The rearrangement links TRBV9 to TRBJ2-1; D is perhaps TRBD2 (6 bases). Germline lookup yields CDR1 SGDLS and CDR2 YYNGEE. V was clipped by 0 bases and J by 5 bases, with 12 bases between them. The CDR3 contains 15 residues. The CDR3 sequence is CASSVAGVINNEQFF. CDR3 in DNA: TGTGCCAGCAGCGTAGCGGGGGTGATAAACAATGAGCAGTTCTTC.

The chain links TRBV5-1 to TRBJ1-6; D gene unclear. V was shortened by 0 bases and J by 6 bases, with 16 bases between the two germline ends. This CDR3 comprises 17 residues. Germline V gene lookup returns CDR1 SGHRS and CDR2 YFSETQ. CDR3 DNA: TGCGCCAGCAGCTTGGACCCGTTGGTTTCGGGTAATTCACCCCTCCACTTT. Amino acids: CASSLDPLVSGNSPLHF.

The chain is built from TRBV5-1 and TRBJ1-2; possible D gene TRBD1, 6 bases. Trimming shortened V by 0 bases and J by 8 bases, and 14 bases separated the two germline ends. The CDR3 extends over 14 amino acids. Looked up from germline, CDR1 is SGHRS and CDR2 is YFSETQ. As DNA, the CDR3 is TGCGCCAGCAGCTTGGGACAGGACGTAGGAGGCTACACCTTC. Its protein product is CASSLGQDVGGYTF. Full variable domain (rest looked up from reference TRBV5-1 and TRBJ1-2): KAGVTQTPRYLIKTRGQQVTLSCSPISGHRSVSWYQQTPGQGLQFLFEYFSETQRNKGNFPGRFSGRQFSNSRSEMNVSTLELGDSALYLCASSLGQDVGGYTFGSGTRLTVV.

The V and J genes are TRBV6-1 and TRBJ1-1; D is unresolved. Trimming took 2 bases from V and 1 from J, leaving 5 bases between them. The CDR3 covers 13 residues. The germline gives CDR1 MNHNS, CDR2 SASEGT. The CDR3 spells CASSESRNTEAFF. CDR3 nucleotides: TGTGCCAGCAGTGAATCCCGGAACACTGAAGCTTTCTTT.

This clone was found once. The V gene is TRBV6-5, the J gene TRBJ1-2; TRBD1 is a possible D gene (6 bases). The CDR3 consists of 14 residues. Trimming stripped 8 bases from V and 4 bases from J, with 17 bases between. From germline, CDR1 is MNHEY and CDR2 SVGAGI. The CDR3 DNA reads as TGTGCCAGCTCCGAAGGGGGGGGCGTCTATGGCTACACCTTC. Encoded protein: CASSEGGGVYGYTF.